These 14 T cell receptor beta chains were sequenced from one sample in a study of blood T cells in healthy people across ages. Primers used in a second PCR of roughly 6 to 12 cycles were a sample-barcoded 5' primer and a J-beta primer mix. TCRdb re-analysed the 5' RACE reads in MiXCR, keeping a single row per CDR3 protein. The data contain 1.5 million to 2 million distinct CDR3 sequences, roughly 32% of them singletons. Sequencing was performed on blood. The receptors derive from a woman between 25 and 40 years old in good health.

The rearrangement uses TRBV20-1 and TRBJ2-7; 8 bases match TRBD2. V shed 5 bases, J shed 2 bases, and the junction held 11 bases outside the gene matches. CDR1 is DFQATT, CDR2 SNEGSKA, per germline (reference sequence). The CDR3 sequence is 15 residues long. The chain's CDR3 is CSAVSSGRGPYEQYF. For the CDR3, the DNA is TGCAGTGCTGTATCAAGCGGGAGAGGCCCCTACGAGCAGTACTTC.

CDR3 coding DNA: TGTGCCAGCAGCATAACGTCGGGTACCTACGAGCAGTACTTC. The encoded protein is CASSITSGTYEQYF. The V call is TRBV5-5, the J call TRBJ2-7; D gene unclear. V was trimmed by 4 bases and J by 2 bases, leaving 13 bases between them. The CDR3 loop spans 14 amino acids. CDR1 SGHKS and CDR2 YYEKEE come from the germline V gene (reference sequence).

J is TRBJ1-6 and V is TRBV27, with D maybe TRBD1 (6 bases). The ends were cut back, 5 bases at V and 5 bases at J, with 13 bases in the middle. There are 15 residues in the CDR3. CDR1 MNHEY and CDR2 SMNVEV come from the germline V gene (reference sequence). CDR3 loop: CASSIQGFHNSPLHF. Here the CDR3 DNA reads TGTGCCAGCAGTATACAGGGTTTCCATAATTCACCCCTCCACTTT.

This clonotype occurred a few times. The chain combines TRBV20-1 with TRBJ2-7, with D perhaps matching TRBD2 (5 bases). The DNA end favors TRBJ2-5, so the J call may be wrong. The CDR3 runs to 15 residues. Per germline, CDR1 DFQATT and CDR2 SNEGSKA (reference sequence). The CDR3 nucleotides are TGCAGTGCTAGAGATTTGGACTCCTCCCTGGAGACCCAGTACTTC. Amino acids: CSARDLDSSLETQYF.

The sample holds many counts of this clonotype. V is TRBV7-2 and J is TRBJ2-5; the D is unclear. CDR1 SGHTA and CDR2 FQGNSA come from the germline V gene. The CDR3 contains 16 residues. V lost 3 bases and J 2 bases, leaving 16 bases between the germline ends. In DNA, the CDR3 is TGTGCCAGCAGCTTGGCCCTCGGAGCGAATCAAGAGACCCAGTACTTC. Translated: CASSLALGANQETQYF. Full variable domain (rest looked up from reference TRBV7-2 and TRBJ2-5): GAGVSQSPSNKVTEKGKDVELRCDPISGHTALYWYRQSLGQGLEFLIYFQGNSAPDKSGLPSDRFSAERTGGSVSTLTIQRTQQEDSAVYLCASSLALGANQETQYFGPGTRLLVL.

The rearrangement joins TRBV6-2 or TRBV6-3 to TRBJ1-1; weak D call: TRBD1 (5 bases). The CDR3 runs to 21 residues. Trimming pared 6 bases from V and 5 bases from J, leaving 37 bases between. Germline assignment: CDR1 MNHEY and CDR2 SVGEGT. The CDR3 DNA reads TGTGCCAGCAGCAGGTCGGCCTTAGGGGCTGGAAGGGGTGTAGTAGGTACTGAAGCTTTCTTT. Amino acids: CASSRSALGAGRGVVGTEAFF.

This clonotype came up a few times. The rearrangement links TRBV4-1 to TRBJ2-7; 9 bases fit TRBD1. V dropped 4 bases and J dropped 4; count of bases not matched to a gene: 5. The germline V gene has CDR1 MGHRA and CDR2 YSYEKL. The CDR3 spans 14 residues. As DNA, the CDR3 is TGCGCCAGCAGCCCAAACAGGGGGCAATACGAGCAGTACTTC. Its protein is CASSPNRGQYEQYF.

At least ten counts were recorded for this clonotype. The rearrangement uses TRBV29-1 and TRBJ2-7, with D tentatively TRBD1 (5 bases). Trimming removed 7 bases at V and 5 bases at J, with 9 bases between. The CDR3 loop spans 10 amino acids. Per the germline V gene, CDR1 is SQVTM and CDR2 is ANQGSEA. DNA of the CDR3: TGCAGCGGGGGCAACGACGAGCAGTACTTC. It translates to CSGGNDEQYF.

V and J are TRBV11-2 and TRBJ2-3, with 8 positions matching TRBD2. V gave up 5 bases and J gave up 0 bases; unmatched junction bases: 4. The CDR3 runs to 15 residues. Germline values: CDR1 SGHAT, CDR2 FQNNGV. The CDR3: CASSPGGFSTDTQYF. The DNA for the CDR3 is TGTGCCAGCAGCCCGGGGGGGTTTAGCACAGATACGCAGTATTTT.

This clonotype was detected once. A much larger clone lies one base from this, so it may be a read error. The chain joins TRBV20-1 to TRBJ1-1; D gene uncertain. The CDR3 has 12 amino acids. Per the germline V gene, CDR1 is DFQATT and CDR2 is SNEGSKA (reference sequence). The CDR3 DNA sequence: TGCAGGGCAGAACAGAAGAACACTGAAGCTTTCTTT. Protein sequence: CRAEQKNTEAFF.

The sample holds many counts of this clonotype. The V call is TRBV24-1, the J call TRBJ2-7; no clear D. The CDR3 is made up of 14 amino acids. Germline loops: CDR1 KGHDR, CDR2 SFDVKD. V lost 3 bases and J lost 2, with 10 bases in between. CDR3 DNA sequence: TGTGCCACCAGTGATCCTACACAGACCTACGAGCAGTACTTC. Encoded protein: CATSDPTQTYEQYF.

This chain joins TRBV4-1 and TRBJ2-7, with D uncertain. Trimming removed 1 base at V and 6 bases at J, with 13 bases between. The CDR3 contains 14 residues. Germline V gives CDR1 MGHRA, CDR2 YSYEKL. CDR3 sequence (DNA): TGCGCCAGCAGCCAAGTCGAAGCCTCGGTCGAGCAGTACTTC. Its protein product is CASSQVEASVEQYF.

About this clonotype: Its ends do not fully match the called genes, so a read error is possible. In DNA form, the CDR3 reads TGTTCCAGCAGCTCCCCGGGACTAGCGGGGACCCAGTACTTC. Its protein product is CSSSSPGLAGTQYF. The chain employs TRBV7-9 and TRBJ2-7; 12 nucleotides agree with TRBD2. The DNA end is more similar to TRBJ2-5, so the J call may be wrong. The CDR3 extends over 14 amino acids. Germline V gives CDR1 SEHNR, CDR2 FQNEAQ (reference sequence).

This rearrangement joins TRBV15 to TRBJ1-1, with D perhaps matching TRBD1 (5 bases). V lost 9 bases and J 6 bases, leaving 17 bases between the germline ends. CDR3 length equals 13 residues. The germline gives CDR1 LNHNV, CDR2 YYDKDF (reference sequence). CDR3 protein: CATGQFGTAEAFF. CDR3 DNA sequence: TGTGCCACGGGGCAGTTTGGGACTGCTGAAGCTTTCTTT.